This TCR beta chain was identified during a study of beta chain features in type 1 diabetes. Expressed TCRB transcripts were sequenced after all isolated RNA was converted to cDNA. Method: immunoSEQ multiplex PCR; TCRdb's copy keeps in-frame clones and lacks some. Among 360,000 or so clones listed, around 20% were seen once. This CDR3 is 11 amino acids long. The germline CDR1 and CDR2 sequences are GTSNPN and SVGIG (reference sequence). V shed 1 base and J 11 bases; nucleotides not matched to a gene: 4. This clone showed up just a few times. Its antigen is unknown. General study findings and limits: The naive, central memory and Treg TCRB repertoires showed an apparent similarity that was greater among patients than among healthy donors.

Every donor had blood drawn once into heparin, around 100 mL on average. Sequencing was done on a sample of naive CD4+ T cells from blood. The source is a woman younger than 30 in good health. This chain uses TRBV30 with TRBJ1-2; 7 nucleotides line up with TRBD1. In nucleotides, the CDR3 is TGTGCCTGGAGTGGTACAGGGGCATACACCTTC. Translation gives CAWSGTGAYTF.